This T cell receptor (beta chain) was found in a study of shared clonotypes between healthy human individuals. Only in-frame clones appear in the TCRdb table, and some are missing; sequencing was by immunoSEQ multiplex PCR. The sample lists around 2.5 million clones, 93% occurring once. The clonotype comes from a man younger than 35 in good health. Some clones in this sample may be carry-over from other donors' samples. The source material was naive CD4+ T cells from PBMCs. As for subset: CD45RA+ positively selected.

The CDR3 reads CAISESRAGRTDTQYF. For the CDR3, the DNA is TGTGCCATCAGTGAGTCTAGGGCAGGTCGTACAGATACGCAGTATTTT. The rearrangement links TRBV10-3 to TRBJ2-3; D uncertain. There are 16 residues in the CDR3. Germline V gene data show CDR1 as ENHRY and CDR2 as SYGVKD. The germline V and J ends were trimmed by 0 bases and 3 bases, with 13 bases remaining between them.